Sequencing of this T cell receptor beta chain was carried out in a study of T cells in Graves' hyperthyroidism and ophthalmopathy. Whole-study context: Peripheral blood was taken when the disease was first diagnosed, before any treatment began. Overall study findings and caveats: Most thyroid clonotypes expanded above 0.001 appeared in blood too. A model of 13 V-J pairs discriminated ophthalmopathy from stable hyperthyroidism.

Clinical symptoms, serum thyroxine, TRAb, thyroid ultrasound and orbital computed tomography established diagnosis. The source material, RNA transcripts, was used to amplify TCR beta CDR3 regions. RT-PCR in the first round (using the HTBI primer set) targeted the TCR CDR3. TCRdb called the multiplex PCR reads again in MiXCR, with one record for every CDR3 protein. The sample includes 640,000 or so distinct CDR3 sequences, approximately 15% of them seen just once. The V gene lost 7 bases and the J gene lost 6 bases, with 15 bases spanning the gap. Germline CDR1 is GTSNPN and CDR2 is SVGIG (reference sequence). There are 13 residues in the CDR3. This clonotype occurred many times. What it binds is unknown.

The sample taken for sequencing was blood. The sequence derives from a woman aged 40 to 50 with Graves' ophthalmopathy. The chain recombines TRBV30 with TRBJ2-2; either TRBD1 or TRBD2 may supply D (6 bases each). The CDR3 DNA is TGTGCCTCTTTCCTTAGGGGGGCCGGGGAGCTGTTTTTT. It yields the protein CASFLRGAGELFF.